This T cell receptor (beta chain) is from a study of identical twins. MiXCR was run by TCRdb on the 5' RACE reads, yielding one entry per CDR3 protein. The table includes 200,000 or so distinct CDR3 sequences, less than 8% detected once. The CDR3 spans 16 residues. CDR1 is LGHDT and CDR2 is YNNKEL in the germline V gene (reference sequence). V lost 1 base to trimming and J lost 1 base; unmatched junction nucleotides: 2. Another study also made use of these data, one on yellow fever vaccine responses in identical twins.

Sample: memory (CD45RO+) T cells sorted from blood. This chain links TRBV3-1 with TRBJ2-2, with 8 bases that match TRBD1. This sequence was found in a woman aged 18-35 years in good health. CDR3 in amino acids: CASSQVGQVNTGELFF. The CDR3, as DNA: TGTGCCAGCAGCCAAGTGGGACAGGTGAACACCGGGGAGCTGTTTTTT.